This entry lists 2 T cell receptor beta chains sequenced from one sample in a study of TIL therapy for anti-PD-1-resistant metastatic lung cancer. The time point is: pre-treatment sample, taken before nivolumab and TIL therapy. Most excised metastases sampled were pleural nodules or supraclavicular lymph nodes. The immunoSEQ assay was v3. Data came from immunoSEQ multiplex PCR; TCRdb stores just in-frame clones and leaves some out. This repertoire shows 95,000 or so clones, about two thirds found once; its top ten account for approximately 11%. The source material was tumor tissue, sampled at baseline. All receptors come from a person aged 25 to 85 with non-small cell lung cancer.

The chain's CDR3 is CASSSLRLEQYF. DNA for the CDR3: TGTGCCAGCAGCTCACTTCGTCTCGAGCAGTACTTC. The rearrangement links TRBV7-2 to TRBJ2-7; D is unresolved. The V gene's germline CDR1 is SGHTA and CDR2 FQGNSA. The CDR3 runs to 12 residues. V dropped 4 bases and J dropped 6 bases, with 10 bases sitting between them.

The chain employs TRBV18 and TRBJ1-2, with 10 bases fitting TRBD1. The CDR3 totals 19 residues. V gave up 0 bases and J gave up 4 bases; unmatched junction bases: 14. CDR1 KGHSH and CDR2 LQKENI come from the germline V gene. CDR3 DNA: TGTGCCAGCTCACCACCTACGGGACAGGGGCCCTTTGGAGTCTATGGCTACACCTTC. As protein: CASSPPTGQGPFGVYGYTF.